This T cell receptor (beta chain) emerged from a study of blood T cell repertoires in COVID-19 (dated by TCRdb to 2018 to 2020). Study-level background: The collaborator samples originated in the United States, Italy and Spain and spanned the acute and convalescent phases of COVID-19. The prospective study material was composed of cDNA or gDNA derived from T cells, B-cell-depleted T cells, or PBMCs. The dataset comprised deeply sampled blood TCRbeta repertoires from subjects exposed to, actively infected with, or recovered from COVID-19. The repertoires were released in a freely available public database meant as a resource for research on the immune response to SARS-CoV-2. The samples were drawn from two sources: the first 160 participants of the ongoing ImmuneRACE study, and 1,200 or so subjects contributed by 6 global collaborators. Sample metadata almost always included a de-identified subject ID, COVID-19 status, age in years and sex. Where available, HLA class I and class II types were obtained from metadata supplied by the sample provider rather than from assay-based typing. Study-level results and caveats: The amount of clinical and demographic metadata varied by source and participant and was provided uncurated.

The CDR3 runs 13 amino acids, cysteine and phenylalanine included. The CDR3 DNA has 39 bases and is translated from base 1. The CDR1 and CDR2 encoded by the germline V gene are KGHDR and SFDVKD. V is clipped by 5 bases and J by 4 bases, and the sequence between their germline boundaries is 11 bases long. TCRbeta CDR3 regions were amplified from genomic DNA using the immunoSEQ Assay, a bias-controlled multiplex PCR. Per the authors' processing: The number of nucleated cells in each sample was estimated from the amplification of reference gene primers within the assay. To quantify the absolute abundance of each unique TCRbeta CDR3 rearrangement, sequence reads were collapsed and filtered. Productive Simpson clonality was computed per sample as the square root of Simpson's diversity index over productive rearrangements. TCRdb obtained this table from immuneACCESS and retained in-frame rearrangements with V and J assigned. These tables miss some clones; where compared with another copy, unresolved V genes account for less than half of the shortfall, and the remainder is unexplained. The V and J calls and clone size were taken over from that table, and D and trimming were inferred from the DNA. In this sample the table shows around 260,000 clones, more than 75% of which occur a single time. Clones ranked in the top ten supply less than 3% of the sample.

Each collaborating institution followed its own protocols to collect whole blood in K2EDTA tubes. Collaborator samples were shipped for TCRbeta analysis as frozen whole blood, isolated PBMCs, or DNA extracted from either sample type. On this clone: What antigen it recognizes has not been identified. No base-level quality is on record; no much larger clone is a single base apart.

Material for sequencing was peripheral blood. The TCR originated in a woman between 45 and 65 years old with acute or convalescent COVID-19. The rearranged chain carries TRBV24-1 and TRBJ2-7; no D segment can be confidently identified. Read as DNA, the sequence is TGTGCCACCAGTGGCATGGGCTCATACGAGCAGTACTTC. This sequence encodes CATSGMGSYEQYF.